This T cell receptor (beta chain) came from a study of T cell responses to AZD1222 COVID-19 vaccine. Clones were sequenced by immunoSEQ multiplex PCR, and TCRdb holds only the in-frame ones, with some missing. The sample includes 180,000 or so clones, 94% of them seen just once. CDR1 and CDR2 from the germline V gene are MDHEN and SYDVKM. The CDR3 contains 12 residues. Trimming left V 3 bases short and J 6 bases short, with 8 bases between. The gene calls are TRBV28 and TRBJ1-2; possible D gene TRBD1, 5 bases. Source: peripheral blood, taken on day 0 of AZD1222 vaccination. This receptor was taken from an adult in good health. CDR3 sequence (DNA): TGTGCCAGCAGTTTGAACAGGAATGGCTACACCTTC. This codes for CASSLNRNGYTF.